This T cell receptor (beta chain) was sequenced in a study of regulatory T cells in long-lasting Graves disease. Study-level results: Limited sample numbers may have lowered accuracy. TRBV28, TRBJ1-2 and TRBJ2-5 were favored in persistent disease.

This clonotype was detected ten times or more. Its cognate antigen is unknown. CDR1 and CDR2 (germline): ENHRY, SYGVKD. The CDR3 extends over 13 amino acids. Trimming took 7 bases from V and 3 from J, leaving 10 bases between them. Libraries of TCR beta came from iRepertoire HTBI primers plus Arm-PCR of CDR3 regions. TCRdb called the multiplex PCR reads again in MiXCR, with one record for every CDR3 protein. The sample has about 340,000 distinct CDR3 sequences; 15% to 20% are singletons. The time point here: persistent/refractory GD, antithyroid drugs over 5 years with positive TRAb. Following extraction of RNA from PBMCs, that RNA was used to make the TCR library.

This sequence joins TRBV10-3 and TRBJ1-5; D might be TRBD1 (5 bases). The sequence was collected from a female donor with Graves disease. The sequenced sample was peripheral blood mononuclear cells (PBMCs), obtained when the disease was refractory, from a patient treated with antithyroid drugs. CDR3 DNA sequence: TGTGCCATCACGACAGCTTCCAATCAGCCCCAGCATTTT. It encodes CAITTASNQPQHF.